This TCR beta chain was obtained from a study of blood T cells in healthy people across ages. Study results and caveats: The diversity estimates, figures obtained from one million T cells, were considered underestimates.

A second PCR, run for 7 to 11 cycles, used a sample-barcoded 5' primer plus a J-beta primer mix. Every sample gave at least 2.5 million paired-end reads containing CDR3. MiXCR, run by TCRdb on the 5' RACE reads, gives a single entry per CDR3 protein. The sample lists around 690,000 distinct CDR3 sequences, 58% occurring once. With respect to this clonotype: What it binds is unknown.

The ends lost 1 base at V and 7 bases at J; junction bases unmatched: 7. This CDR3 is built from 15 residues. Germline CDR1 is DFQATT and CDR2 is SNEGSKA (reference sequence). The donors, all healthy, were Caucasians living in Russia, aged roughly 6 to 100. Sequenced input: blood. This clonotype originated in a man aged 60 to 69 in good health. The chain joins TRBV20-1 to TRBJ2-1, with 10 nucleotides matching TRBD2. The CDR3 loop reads CSARAASGSGNEQFF. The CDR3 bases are TGCAGTGCTAGAGCCGCTAGCGGGAGTGGGAATGAGCAGTTCTTC.